Listed below are T cell receptor beta chains from one sample, sequenced in a study of beta chain features in type 1 diabetes. Generated by immunoSEQ multiplex PCR, the TCRdb table keeps only in-frame clones and is missing some. The sample records about 700,000 clones, roughly 13% being singletons. Sequenced material: naive CD4+ T cells from blood. These receptors originate from a man in his late teens or twenties with type 1 diabetes. The CDR3 runs from the conserved cysteine through the conserved F or W. Fields, in order: clone size, D gene, V gene, CDR3 protein. A D gene is named only where the DNA matches it firmly. Expanded clones get a size class; other rows say once, few or many, or leave the size out.

size: .
D: .
V: TRBV29-1
CDR3: CSAEDRLTEAFF

size: few
D: TRBD1
V: TRBV5-4
CDR3: CASSLIGQGGVGISF

size: .
D: .
V: TRBV7-2
CDR3: CASSFFGNTIYF

size: .
D: .
V: TRBV6-1
CDR3: CASSEHFTANGQPQHF

size: few
D: .
V: TRBV19
CDR3: CASRNDRMPHEQYF

size: .
D: .
V: TRBV19
CDR3: CASSMDGWGRASSGANVLTF

size: few
D: .
V: TRBV18
CDR3: CASSPSASGNTIYF

size: .
D: TRBD1
V: TRBV29-1
CDR3: CSVEGSTGMNTEAFF

size: .
D: TRBD1
V: TRBV10-3
CDR3: CAIREDREMNTEAFF

size: few
D: .
V: TRBV30
CDR3: CAWTPRVKGNQPQHF

size: .
D: .
V: TRBV10-3
CDR3: CAITPGTSGYTF

size: .
D: .
V: TRBV5-1
CDR3: CASSLEAGANYGYTF

size: few
D: .
V: TRBV10-3
CDR3: CAISETANTEAFF

size: .
D: TRBD1
V: TRBV19
CDR3: CASNRGPNTDTQYF

size: few
D: .
V: TRBV6-5
CDR3: CASSYSIQGSNGELFF

size: few
D: TRBD1
V: TRBV2
CDR3: CASSGRDSLNLRSYEQYF

size: few
D: .
V: TRBV27
CDR3: CASKLGPGWNTGELFF

size: few
D: TRBD1
V: TRBV29-1
CDR3: CSVAGQGVPEAFF

size: .
D: .
V: TRBV5-1
CDR3: CASSLGVGLQEHNEQFF

size: few
D: .
V: TRBV27
CDR3: CASSSRGAEAFF

size: .
D: .
V: TRBV6-1
CDR3: CASSEEPGTNYEQYF

size: .
D: TRBD2
V: TRBV10-3
CDR3: CAISEGTRTDTQYF

size: .
D: .
V: TRBV30
CDR3: CAWSLAYEQYF

size: few
D: .
V: TRBV10-3
CDR3: CASTADLVYGYTF